The rows below give T cell receptor beta chains drawn from one sample of a study of blood T cell repertoires in COVID-19. Libraries were prepared by immunoSEQ multiplex PCR; TCRdb keeps only in-frame clonotypes and omits some of them. Among over 85,000 clones listed, around 87% were seen once. The sample consisted of peripheral blood. The receptors come from a man aged 45 to 65 with active or convalescent COVID-19. Both conserved end residues are part of each CDR3. D genes are given only for firm matches. Size tells how often a clone was seen (once, few, many) or the class of an expanded clone, and some rows leave it out.

v_call: TRBV5-4
j_call: TRBJ2-1
clone_size: -
d_call: -
cdr3_length: 17
cdr3_nt: TGTGCCAGCAGCTTTTTAGGGGGTCCGACGTCCTACAATGAGCAGTTCTTC
cdr3_aa: CASSFLGGPTSYNEQFF

v_call: TRBV29-1
j_call: TRBJ1-1
clone_size: -
d_call: -
cdr3_length: 14
cdr3_nt: TGCAGCGTTGGTCGACAGGAGTCGAACACTGAAGCTTTCTTT
cdr3_aa: CSVGRQESNTEAFF

v_call: TRBV7-2
j_call: TRBJ1-1
clone_size: -
d_call: -
cdr3_length: 14
cdr3_nt: TGTGCCAGCAGCCCCCGTGGGGGGGGGACTGAAGCTTTCTTT
cdr3_aa: CASSPRGGGTEAFF

v_call: TRBV3-1/TRBV3-2
j_call: TRBJ2-5
clone_size: -
d_call: TRBD2
cdr3_length: 18
cdr3_nt: TGTGCCAGCAGCCAGGTGACTAGCGGGGGGGCACTCCATGAGACCCAGTACTTC
cdr3_aa: CASSQVTSGGALHETQYF

v_call: TRBV27
j_call: TRBJ2-3
clone_size: -
d_call: TRBD1
cdr3_length: 15
cdr3_nt: TGTGCCAGCAGTCAGGGACAGGGCTTGGGGGATACGCAGTATTTT
cdr3_aa: CASSQGQGLGDTQYF

v_call: TRBV6-2/TRBV6-3
j_call: TRBJ1-5
clone_size: -
d_call: -
cdr3_length: 14
cdr3_nt: TGTGCCAGCAGTTACATTTTGGGGGCAGAGCCCCAGCATTTT
cdr3_aa: CASSYILGAEPQHF

v_call: TRBV10-2
j_call: TRBJ1-5
clone_size: once
d_call: -
cdr3_length: 18
cdr3_nt: TGCGCCAGCAGTGAGGGAGGAGACTGGCATTATAGCAATCAGCCCCAGCATTTT
cdr3_aa: CASSEGGDWHYSNQPQHF

v_call: TRBV18
j_call: TRBJ2-3
clone_size: -
d_call: -
cdr3_length: 15
cdr3_nt: TGTGCCAGCTCACTCCAGGGTGGTTCCGCAGATACGCAGTATTTT
cdr3_aa: CASSLQGGSADTQYF

v_call: TRBV18
j_call: TRBJ2-7
clone_size: -
d_call: -
cdr3_length: 14
cdr3_nt: TGTGCCAGCTCACCACGGGGGGGCGCGGACGAGCAGTACTTC
cdr3_aa: CASSPRGGADEQYF

v_call: TRBV19
j_call: TRBJ1-6
clone_size: -
d_call: TRBD1
cdr3_length: 16
cdr3_nt: TGTGCCAGTAGCCAGACAGGGGGCTCCTATAATTCACCCCTCCACTTT
cdr3_aa: CASSQTGGSYNSPLHF

v_call: TRBV6-2/TRBV6-3
j_call: TRBJ1-1
clone_size: -
d_call: -
cdr3_length: 12
cdr3_nt: TGTGCCAGCAGTAAACAGGGCGATGAAGCTTTCTTT
cdr3_aa: CASSKQGDEAFF

v_call: TRBV2
j_call: TRBJ2-5
clone_size: -
d_call: TRBD2
cdr3_length: 15
cdr3_nt: TGTGCCAGCAGTGAAGGGGGACTAGCGCAGGAGACCCAGTACTTC
cdr3_aa: CASSEGGLAQETQYF

v_call: TRBV28
j_call: TRBJ2-1
clone_size: -
d_call: TRBD1
cdr3_length: 14
cdr3_nt: TGTGCCAGCAGTATACCGGGACAGCTCAATGAGCAGTTCTTC
cdr3_aa: CASSIPGQLNEQFF

v_call: TRBV15
j_call: TRBJ2-2
clone_size: -
d_call: TRBD2
cdr3_length: 16
cdr3_nt: TGTGCCACCAGCAGAGATAGGAGCGGGGGGGCCGGGGAGCTGTTTTTT
cdr3_aa: CATSRDRSGGAGELFF

v_call: TRBV3-1/TRBV3-2
j_call: TRBJ1-6
clone_size: -
d_call: TRBD1
cdr3_length: 15
cdr3_nt: TGTGCCAGCAGCCAGTTAGGGACAGGTAATTCACCCCTCCACTTT
cdr3_aa: CASSQLGTGNSPLHF

v_call: TRBV5-5
j_call: TRBJ1-5
clone_size: -
d_call: -
cdr3_length: 14
cdr3_nt: TGTGCCAGCAGCACTCGTCCGCTGGGGCAACCCCAGCATTTT
cdr3_aa: CASSTRPLGQPQHF

v_call: TRBV7-9
j_call: TRBJ2-7
clone_size: -
d_call: -
cdr3_length: 15
cdr3_nt: TGTGCCAGCAGCCGAATGGGAAGCGGCGGCCACGAGCAGTACTTC
cdr3_aa: CASSRMGSGGHEQYF

v_call: TRBV19
j_call: TRBJ2-5
clone_size: once
d_call: TRBD2
cdr3_length: 16
cdr3_nt: TGTGCCAGTAGTGCACTTAGCGGGGGATCCCAAGAGACCCAGTACTTC
cdr3_aa: CASSALSGGSQETQYF

v_call: TRBV2
j_call: TRBJ1-2
clone_size: -
d_call: TRBD1
cdr3_length: 15
cdr3_nt: TGTGCCAGCAGTATTCCGGGACAGGGCAGTTATGGCTACACCTTC
cdr3_aa: CASSIPGQGSYGYTF

v_call: TRBV9
j_call: TRBJ2-6
clone_size: -
d_call: -
cdr3_length: 14
cdr3_nt: TGTGCCAGCAGCGTAGGAGGTGGGGCCAACGTCCTGACTTTC
cdr3_aa: CASSVGGGANVLTF

v_call: TRBV11-2
j_call: TRBJ1-6
clone_size: -
d_call: TRBD1
cdr3_length: 14
cdr3_nt: TGTGCCAGCAGCTTACACAGGGGACAGTCACCCCTCCACTTT
cdr3_aa: CASSLHRGQSPLHF

v_call: TRBV6-5
j_call: TRBJ2-1
clone_size: once
d_call: TRBD2
cdr3_length: 14
cdr3_nt: TGTGCCAGCAGGCTAGCGGGGGGGCCCAATGAGCAGTTCTTC
cdr3_aa: CASRLAGGPNEQFF

v_call: TRBV7-8
j_call: TRBJ1-1
clone_size: -
d_call: TRBD1
cdr3_length: 14
cdr3_nt: TGTGCCAGGAGGAGGCAGGGGGCTTGGACTGAAGCTTTCTTT
cdr3_aa: CARRRQGAWTEAFF

v_call: TRBV24-1
j_call: TRBJ1-2
clone_size: -
d_call: -
cdr3_length: 14
cdr3_nt: TGTGCCACCAGGGGAGACGGGGGGAACTATGGCTACACCTTC
cdr3_aa: CATRGDGGNYGYTF

v_call: TRBV7-9
j_call: TRBJ2-7
clone_size: -
d_call: TRBD1
cdr3_length: 15
cdr3_nt: TGTGCCAGCAGCGCTCCGGGACAGGTGCCCTACGAGCAGTACTTC
cdr3_aa: CASSAPGQVPYEQYF

v_call: TRBV2
j_call: TRBJ2-1
clone_size: few
d_call: TRBD2
cdr3_length: 14
cdr3_nt: TGTGCCAGCGCTCTTAGCGGGCCGGAAAATGAGCAGTTCTTC
cdr3_aa: CASALSGPENEQFF

v_call: TRBV7-2
j_call: TRBJ1-5
clone_size: -
d_call: -
cdr3_length: 13
cdr3_nt: TGTGCCAGCAGCTTAGAAGAGAATCAGCCCCAGCATTTT
cdr3_aa: CASSLEENQPQHF

v_call: TRBV29-1
j_call: TRBJ1-1
clone_size: -
d_call: -
cdr3_length: 12
cdr3_nt: TGCAGCGTTGAAGGAGGGTTGACTGAAGCTTTCTTT
cdr3_aa: CSVEGGLTEAFF

v_call: TRBV3-1/TRBV3-2
j_call: TRBJ2-7
clone_size: -
d_call: -
cdr3_length: 13
cdr3_nt: TGTGCCAGCAGCCAAACCCAGGGGACCGAGCAGTACTTC
cdr3_aa: CASSQTQGTEQYF

v_call: TRBV28
j_call: TRBJ2-5
clone_size: -
d_call: TRBD1
cdr3_length: 15
cdr3_nt: TGTGCCAGCATTCCGGGGGACAGGGTATTGGGGACCCAGTACTTC
cdr3_aa: CASIPGDRVLGTQYF

v_call: TRBV4-1
j_call: TRBJ2-3
clone_size: -
d_call: -
cdr3_length: 15
cdr3_nt: TGCGCCAGCAGCCAACGGTCTGAACTCACAGATACGCAGTATTTT
cdr3_aa: CASSQRSELTDTQYF

v_call: TRBV20-1
j_call: TRBJ1-5
clone_size: -
d_call: -
cdr3_length: 11
cdr3_nt: TGCAGTGGAGGGGAGGTGGGGCCCCAGCATTTT
cdr3_aa: CSGGEVGPQHF

v_call: TRBV25-1
j_call: TRBJ2-3
clone_size: -
d_call: TRBD1
cdr3_length: 14
cdr3_nt: TGTGCCAGCGCCGACAGGGCGGGCACAGATACGCAGTATTTT
cdr3_aa: CASADRAGTDTQYF

v_call: TRBV6-4
j_call: TRBJ2-3
clone_size: -
d_call: TRBD2
cdr3_length: 15
cdr3_nt: TGTGCCAGCAGTGAAAAGCGGGGGAACACAGATACGCAGTATTTT
cdr3_aa: CASSEKRGNTDTQYF

v_call: TRBV15
j_call: TRBJ2-7
clone_size: -
d_call: TRBD1
cdr3_length: 14
cdr3_nt: TGTGCCTCCTACTGGGACAGGGAGGCCTACGAGCAGTACTTC
cdr3_aa: CASYWDREAYEQYF

v_call: TRBV6-5
j_call: TRBJ1-5
clone_size: -
d_call: -
cdr3_length: 15
cdr3_nt: TGTGCCAGCACCCGGGGACTTCTGGGGGGTCAGCCCCAGCATTTT
cdr3_aa: CASTRGLLGGQPQHF

v_call: TRBV3-1/TRBV3-2
j_call: TRBJ2-5
clone_size: -
d_call: -
cdr3_length: 13
cdr3_nt: TGTGCCAGCAGCCAAGTGAGAGGTGAGACCCAGTACTTC
cdr3_aa: CASSQVRGETQYF

v_call: TRBV9
j_call: TRBJ2-5
clone_size: -
d_call: -
cdr3_length: 14
cdr3_nt: TGTGCCAGCAGCGTAGGGCAGCGGTCAGAGACCCAGTACTTC
cdr3_aa: CASSVGQRSETQYF

v_call: TRBV4-1
j_call: TRBJ1-3
clone_size: once
d_call: TRBD1
cdr3_length: 16
cdr3_nt: TGCGCCAGCAGCCAAGCTTCGACAGGGGGCCTAAACACCATATATTTT
cdr3_aa: CASSQASTGGLNTIYF

v_call: TRBV9
j_call: TRBJ2-3
clone_size: -
d_call: -
cdr3_length: 13
cdr3_nt: TGTGCCAGCAGCGTTTCTGGGCTGGATACGCAGTATTTT
cdr3_aa: CASSVSGLDTQYF

v_call: TRBV11-2
j_call: TRBJ2-7
clone_size: -
d_call: TRBD1
cdr3_length: 14
cdr3_nt: TGTGCCAGCAGCTTGGACAGGGGATCCTACGAGCAGTACTTC
cdr3_aa: CASSLDRGSYEQYF

v_call: TRBV3-1/TRBV3-2
j_call: TRBJ1-5
clone_size: -
d_call: TRBD1
cdr3_length: 15
cdr3_nt: TGTGCCAGCAGTGACAGGGTTACAAGCAATCAGCCCCAGCATTTT
cdr3_aa: CASSDRVTSNQPQHF

v_call: TRBV6-2/TRBV6-3
j_call: TRBJ1-5
clone_size: -
d_call: TRBD1
cdr3_length: 15
cdr3_nt: TGTGCCAGCAGCGCTCGGACAGGTTACAATCAGCCCCAGCATTTT
cdr3_aa: CASSARTGYNQPQHF

v_call: TRBV3-1/TRBV3-2
j_call: TRBJ2-4
clone_size: once
d_call: -
cdr3_length: 15
cdr3_nt: TGTGCCAGCAGAGACGGGGGATTGGACAAAAACATTCAGTACTTC
cdr3_aa: CASRDGGLDKNIQYF

v_call: TRBV11-1
j_call: TRBJ1-6
clone_size: -
d_call: -
cdr3_length: 15
cdr3_nt: TGTGCCAGCAGCCAAGCGGGGATCTATAATTCACCCCTCCACTTT
cdr3_aa: CASSQAGIYNSPLHF

v_call: TRBV12-5
j_call: TRBJ2-5
clone_size: -
d_call: TRBD1
cdr3_length: 16
cdr3_nt: TGTGCTAGTGGCCCTGGGACAGGGGGGGTTCAAGAGACCCAGTACTTC
cdr3_aa: CASGPGTGGVQETQYF

v_call: TRBV29-1
j_call: TRBJ2-2
clone_size: few
d_call: TRBD2
cdr3_length: 13
cdr3_nt: TGCAGCGCCCAAGCGGGGGCTACCGGGGAGCTGTTTTTT
cdr3_aa: CSAQAGATGELFF

v_call: TRBV27
j_call: TRBJ2-1
clone_size: -
d_call: -
cdr3_length: 13
cdr3_nt: TGTGCCAGCAGTTTGATTCTAAACGGGGAGCAGTTCTTC
cdr3_aa: CASSLILNGEQFF

v_call: TRBV9
j_call: TRBJ2-1
clone_size: -
d_call: TRBD2
cdr3_length: 14
cdr3_nt: TGTGCCAGCAGCACACAGCGGGGGTACAATGAGCAGTTCTTC
cdr3_aa: CASSTQRGYNEQFF

v_call: TRBV27
j_call: TRBJ1-2
clone_size: -
d_call: TRBD1
cdr3_length: 14
cdr3_nt: TGTGCCAGCAGTTTAGGGACAGGGAACTATGGCTACACCTTC
cdr3_aa: CASSLGTGNYGYTF

v_call: TRBV28
j_call: TRBJ1-3
clone_size: -
d_call: -
cdr3_length: 15
cdr3_nt: TGTGCCAGCAGCCCCGCCGGAGGGCTAAGAAACACCATATATTTT
cdr3_aa: CASSPAGGLRNTIYF

v_call: TRBV6-5
j_call: TRBJ2-7
clone_size: -
d_call: -
cdr3_length: 14
cdr3_nt: TGTGCCAGCAGTTACGGCGGGGGCGAATACGAGCAGTACTTC
cdr3_aa: CASSYGGGEYEQYF

v_call: TRBV10-1
j_call: TRBJ2-5
clone_size: -
d_call: TRBD1
cdr3_length: 14
cdr3_nt: TGCGCCAGCAGCTCAGGGGGCGCGGAAGAGACCCAGTACTTC
cdr3_aa: CASSSGGAEETQYF

v_call: TRBV9
j_call: TRBJ2-2
clone_size: -
d_call: TRBD1
cdr3_length: 15
cdr3_nt: TGTGCCAGCAGCCTGAGACAGGGGGTAGCCGGGGAGCTGTTTTTT
cdr3_aa: CASSLRQGVAGELFF